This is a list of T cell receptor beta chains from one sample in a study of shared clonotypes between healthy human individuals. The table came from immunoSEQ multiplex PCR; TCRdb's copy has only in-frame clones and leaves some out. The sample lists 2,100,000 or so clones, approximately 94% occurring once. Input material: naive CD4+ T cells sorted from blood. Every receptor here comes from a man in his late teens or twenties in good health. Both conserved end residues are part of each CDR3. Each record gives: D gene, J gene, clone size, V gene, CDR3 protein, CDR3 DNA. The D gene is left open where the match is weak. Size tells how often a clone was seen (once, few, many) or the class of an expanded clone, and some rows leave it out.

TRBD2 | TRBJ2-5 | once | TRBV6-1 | CASRTSGSSETQYF | TGTGCCAGTAGGACTAGCGGGAGTTCGGAGACCCAGTACTTC
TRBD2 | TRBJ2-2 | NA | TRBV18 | CASSPTYGGITGELFF | TGTGCCAGCTCACCAACTTACGGGGGGATCACCGGGGAGCTGTTTTTT
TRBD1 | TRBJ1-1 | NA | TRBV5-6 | CASSLKFGDRGANTEAFF | TGTGCCAGCAGCTTGAAGTTCGGCGACAGGGGCGCGAACACTGAAGCTTTCTTT
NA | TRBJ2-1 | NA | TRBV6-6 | CASSLGRQPEDEQFF | TGTGCCAGCAGTCTCGGGCGACAACCCGAGGATGAGCAGTTCTTC
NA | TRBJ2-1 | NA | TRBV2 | CASRPDRYNEQFF | TGTGCCAGCAGACCGGACCGCTACAATGAGCAGTTCTTC
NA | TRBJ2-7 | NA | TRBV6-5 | CASSYGGRGNQYF | TGTGCCAGCAGTTACGGGGGCAGGGGTAATCAGTACTTC
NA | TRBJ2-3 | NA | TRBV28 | CASSLRQTDTQYF | TGTGCCAGCAGTTTACGACAAACAGATACGCAGTATTTT
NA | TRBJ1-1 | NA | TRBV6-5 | CASSYTPTGFTEAFF | TGTGCCAGCAGTTACACCCCGACAGGATTCACTGAAGCTTTCTTT
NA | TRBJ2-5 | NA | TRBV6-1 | CASSEARETQYF | TGTGCCAGCAGTGAAGCGAGAGAGACCCAGTACTTC
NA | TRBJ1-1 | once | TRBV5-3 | CARSFPPGTMNTEAFF | TGTGCCAGAAGCTTTCCCCCAGGGACCATGAACACTGAAGCTTTCTTT
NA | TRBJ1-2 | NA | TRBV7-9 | CASSPGEATVYGYTF | TGTGCCAGCAGCCCAGGGGAGGCGACCGTTTATGGCTACACCTTC
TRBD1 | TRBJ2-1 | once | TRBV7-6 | CASSPSGQGAFNEQFF | TGTGCCAGCAGCCCAAGTGGTCAGGGGGCGTTCAATGAGCAGTTCTTC
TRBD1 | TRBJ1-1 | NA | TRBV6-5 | CASRGTGSPEAFF | TGTGCCAGCAGAGGGACAGGGTCCCCCGAAGCTTTCTTT
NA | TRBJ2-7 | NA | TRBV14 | CASSRDPGWEQYF | TGTGCCAGCAGCCGGGACCCCGGATGGGAGCAGTACTTC
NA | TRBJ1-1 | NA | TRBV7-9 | CASSLGGMNTEAFF | TGTGCCAGCAGCTTGGGGGGGATGAACACTGAAGCTTTCTTT
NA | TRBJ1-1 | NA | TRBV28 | CASSGGAYTEAFF | TGTGCCAGCAGTGGCGGGGCTTACACTGAAGCTTTCTTT
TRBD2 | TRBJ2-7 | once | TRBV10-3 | CAISESLGTSGNYEQYF | TGTGCCATCAGTGAGTCGCTAGGGACTAGCGGTAACTACGAGCAGTACTTC
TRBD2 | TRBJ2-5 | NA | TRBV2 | CASSGTSVETQYF | TGTGCCAGCAGTGGAACTAGCGTGGAGACCCAGTACTTC
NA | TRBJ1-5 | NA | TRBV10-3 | CAIAGHNQPQHF | TGTGCCATTGCAGGGCACAATCAGCCCCAGCATTTT
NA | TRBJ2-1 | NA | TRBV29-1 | CSVERLLGHNEQFF | TGCAGCGTTGAGAGGTTACTGGGGCACAATGAGCAGTTCTTC
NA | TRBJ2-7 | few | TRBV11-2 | CASSLDYPRGTYEQYF | TGTGCCAGCAGCTTAGATTATCCCCGTGGGACCTACGAGCAGTACTTC
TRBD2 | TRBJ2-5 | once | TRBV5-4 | CASSLRGLAGAFGGETQYF | TGTGCCAGCAGCTTGAGGGGACTAGCGGGGGCATTTGGGGGCGAGACCCAGTACTTC
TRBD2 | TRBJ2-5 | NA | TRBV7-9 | CASSLQRGRWETQYF | TGTGCCAGCAGCTTACAGCGGGGGAGGTGGGAGACCCAGTACTTC
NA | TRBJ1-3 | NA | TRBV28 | CASSPLDSSSGNTIYF | TGTGCCAGCAGTCCCCTGGACAGCAGCTCTGGAAACACCATATATTTT
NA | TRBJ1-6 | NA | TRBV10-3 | CAISESQRRRGGSPLHF | TGTGCCATCAGTGAGTCTCAGAGACGGAGGGGAGGTTCACCCCTCCACTTT
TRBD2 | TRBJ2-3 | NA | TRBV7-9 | CASSRGTSGTDTQYF | TGTGCCAGCAGCCGGGGGACTAGCGGCACAGATACGCAGTATTTT
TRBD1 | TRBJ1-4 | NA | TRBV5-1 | CASHSGQGRNEKLFF | TGCGCCAGCCACTCAGGACAGGGACGTAATGAAAAACTGTTTTTT
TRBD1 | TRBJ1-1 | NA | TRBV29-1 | CSGQGAVRNTEAFF | TGCAGCGGCCAGGGGGCCGTGAGGAACACTGAAGCTTTCTTT
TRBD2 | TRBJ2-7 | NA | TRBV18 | CASSRTSVYEQYF | TGTGCCAGCTCGCGGACTAGCGTCTACGAGCAGTACTTC
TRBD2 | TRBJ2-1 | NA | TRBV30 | CAWSGTRTSGPTYNEQFF | TGTGCCTGGAGTGGGACGCGGACTAGCGGGCCTACCTACAATGAGCAGTTCTTC
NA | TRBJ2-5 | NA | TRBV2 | CASSDRTNPQETQYF | TGTGCCAGCAGTGATAGGACTAACCCTCAAGAGACCCAGTACTTC
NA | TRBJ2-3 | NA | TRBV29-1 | CSIRQSSTDTQYF | TGCAGCATAAGACAGTCAAGCACAGATACGCAGTATTTT
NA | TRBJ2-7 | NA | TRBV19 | CASSARGYEQYF | TGTGCCAGTAGTGCCCGGGGGTACGAGCAGTACTTC
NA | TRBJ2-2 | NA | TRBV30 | CAWRGYSNTGELFF | TGTGCCTGGAGGGGCTACTCGAACACCGGGGAGCTGTTTTTT
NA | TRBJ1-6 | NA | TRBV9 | CASSARDGYNSPLHF | TGTGCCAGCAGCGCCCGGGACGGCTATAATTCACCCCTCCACTTT
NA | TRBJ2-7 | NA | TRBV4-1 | CASSHSPGPAGLISYEQYF | TGCGCCAGCAGCCACTCTCCGGGTCCCGCGGGATTGATCTCATACGAGCAGTACTTC
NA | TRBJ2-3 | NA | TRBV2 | CASNIRWGATDTQYF | TGTGCCAGCAACATCCGGTGGGGGGCCACAGATACGCAGTATTTT